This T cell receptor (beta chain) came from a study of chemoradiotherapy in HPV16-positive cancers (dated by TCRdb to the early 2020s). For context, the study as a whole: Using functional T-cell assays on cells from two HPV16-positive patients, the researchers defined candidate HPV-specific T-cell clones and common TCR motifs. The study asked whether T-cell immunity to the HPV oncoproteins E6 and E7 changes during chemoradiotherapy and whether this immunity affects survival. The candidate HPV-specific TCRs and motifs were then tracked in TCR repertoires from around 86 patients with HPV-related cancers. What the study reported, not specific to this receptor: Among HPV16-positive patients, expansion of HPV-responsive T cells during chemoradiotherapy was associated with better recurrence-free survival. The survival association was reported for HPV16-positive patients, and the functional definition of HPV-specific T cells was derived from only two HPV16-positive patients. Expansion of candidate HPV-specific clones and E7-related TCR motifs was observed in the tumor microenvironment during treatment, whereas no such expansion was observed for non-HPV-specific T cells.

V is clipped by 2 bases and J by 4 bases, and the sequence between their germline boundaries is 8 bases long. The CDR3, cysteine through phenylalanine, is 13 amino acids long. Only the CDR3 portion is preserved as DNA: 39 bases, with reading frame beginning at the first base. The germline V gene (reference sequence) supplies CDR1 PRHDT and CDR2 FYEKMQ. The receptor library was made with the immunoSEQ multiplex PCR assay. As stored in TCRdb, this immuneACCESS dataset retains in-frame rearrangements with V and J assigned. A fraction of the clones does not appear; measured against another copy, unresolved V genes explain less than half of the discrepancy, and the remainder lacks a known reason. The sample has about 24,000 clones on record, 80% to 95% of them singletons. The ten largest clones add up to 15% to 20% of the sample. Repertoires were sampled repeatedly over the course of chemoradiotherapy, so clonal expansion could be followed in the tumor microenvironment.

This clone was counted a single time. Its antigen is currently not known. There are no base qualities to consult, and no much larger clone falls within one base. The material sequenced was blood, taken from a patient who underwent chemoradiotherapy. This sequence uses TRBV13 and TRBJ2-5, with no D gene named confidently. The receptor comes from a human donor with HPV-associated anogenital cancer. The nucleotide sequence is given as TGTGCCAGCAGCTTATCCATGGTAGAGACCCAGTACTTC. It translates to CASSLSMVETQYF.